The clone carrying this T cell receptor (beta chain) was observed many times. Its specificity is unknown. V lost 6 bases and J lost 5; bases outside the gene matches: 7. The CDR3 runs 13 residues. CDR1 is SQVTM and CDR2 is ANQGSEA in the germline V gene. TCRdb ran MiXCR on the RT-PCR reads and lists one entry per CDR3 protein. This table has almost 600,000 distinct CDR3 sequences, 13% to 15% appearing once. The data were obtained in a study of response to subunit inactivated influenza vaccine. Study results and caveats: Every seasonal influenza vaccination brings in few new T cells, the authors suggested.

The sequence derives from a man aged 50 to 59 who received an inactivated influenza vaccine. The sample was PBMCs from blood, taken approximately 12 days after vaccination. The chain carries TRBV29-1 and TRBJ1-1, with 9 nucleotides matching TRBD1. CDR3 coding DNA: TGCAGCGTGTCCGGGACAGGGAGGACTGAAGCTTTCTTT. This sequence encodes CSVSGTGRTEAFF.